The T cell receptor (beta chain) under discussion was sequenced for a study of blood T cell repertoires in COVID-19. Study summary: The samples span acute and convalescent COVID-19 from the United States, Italy and Spain.

This clone came up once. The CDR3 length is 13 residues. In germline, CDR1 is SNHLY, CDR2 FYNNEI. V lost 3 bases to trimming and J lost 2 bases, with 8 bases between them. Generated by immunoSEQ multiplex PCR, the TCRdb table keeps only in-frame clones and is missing some. This sample has 190,000 or so clones; over 75% occur once, and the top ten carry under 3.5%. The chain is built from TRBV2 and TRBJ2-7; D is unresolved. The sequencing input was peripheral blood. This receptor was taken from a woman of 80 years or more with active or convalescent COVID-19. CDR3 bases: TGTGCCAGCAGTGATCGCGGCACCTACGAGCAGTACTTC. This encodes CASSDRGTYEQYF.